The 30 T cell receptor beta chains reported below all come from one sample, sequenced in a study of T cells in tumors and immune-related adverse events. Produced via immunoSEQ multiplex PCR; TCRdb's table is partial and in-frame only. This table has roughly 23,000 clones, about 89% appearing once. Source: lymph node tissue, taken from a patient treated with anti-PD-1 therapy. All receptors derive from a female donor with metastatic renal cell carcinoma.

This chain uses TRBV7-9 with TRBJ2-1, with 9 positions matching TRBD2. The V gene's germline CDR1 is SEHNR and CDR2 FQNEAQ (reference sequence). The CDR3 extends over 16 amino acids. V lost 3 bases, J lost 7 bases, and 10 bases stayed unmatched. In DNA form, the CDR3 reads TGTGCCAGCAGCTTCTTGAGTTTAGCGGGGGCTAATGAGCAGTTCTTC. Its protein is CASSFLSLAGANEQFF.

The chain couples TRBV30 to TRBJ2-7; D gene unclear. The CDR3 loop spans 15 amino acids. V dropped 0 bases and J dropped 0 bases, with 12 bases sitting between them. Germline CDR1 and CDR2: GTSNPN and SVGIG (reference sequence). For the CDR3, the DNA is TGTGCCTGGAGTGTGCCGGGCAGTGCCTCCTACGAGCAGTACTTC. Amino acid sequence: CAWSVPGSASYEQYF.

This chain links TRBV12-5 with TRBJ1-4; tentative D call: TRBD1 (5 bases). This CDR3 is 16 amino acids long. Germline CDR1 LGHNT, CDR2 FRNRAP. With 1 base removed from V and 0 bases from J, the gap between germline ends came to 9 bases. CDR3 in amino acids: CASGLGTSATNEKLFF. The CDR3 nucleotides are TGTGCTAGTGGTTTGGGGACATCAGCAACTAATGAAAAACTGTTTTTT.

V is TRBV7-9 and J is TRBJ2-6; D call uncertain. Germline-derived CDR1 and CDR2 are SEHNR and FQNEAQ (reference sequence). The CDR3 totals 14 residues. The V gene lost 5 bases and the J gene lost 2 bases, with 7 bases spanning the gap. The CDR3 sequence is CASSSSTGANVLTF. In DNA form, the CDR3 reads TGTGCCAGCAGCAGTAGTACTGGGGCCAACGTCCTGACTTTC. Drawing the rest from reference TRBV7-9 and TRBJ2-6, the complete variable domain is DTGVSQNPRHKITKRGQNVTFRCDPISEHNRLYWYRQTLGQGPEFLTYFQNEAQLEKSRLLSDRFSAERPKGSFSTLEIQRTEQGDSAMYLCASSSSTGANVLTFGAGSRLTVL.

The genes are TRBV12-2 and TRBJ2-2; the table gives TRBD2 as D, unverified against the DNA. TRBV12-2 is classified as a pseudogene. The CDR3 loop spans 19 amino acids. CDR3 amino acids: CASRLGTGLAGGSTGELFF. The CDR3, as DNA: TGTGCAAGTCGCTTAGGAACCGGGCTAGCGGGAGGGAGTACCGGGGAGCTGTTTTTT.

The rearrangement joins TRBV28 to TRBJ2-3, with D uncertain. Germline V gives CDR1 MDHEN, CDR2 SYDVKM. V was shortened by 6 bases and J by 0 bases, with 13 bases between the two germline ends. This CDR3 has 15 amino acids. The CDR3 bases are TGTGCCAGCAGCCGCCCTGGGGTCAGCACAGATACGCAGTATTTT. It specifies CASSRPGVSTDTQYF.

This chain connects TRBV5-1 to TRBJ2-5, with TRBD2 matching 8 bases. The V gene end was trimmed by 7 bases and the J gene end by 2 bases; junction bases not matched to a gene: 4. Germline loops: CDR1 SGHRS, CDR2 YFSETQ. This CDR3 has 13 amino acids. The CDR3 sequence: CASSIAGQETQYF. DNA for the CDR3: TGCGCCAGCTCGATAGCGGGGCAAGAGACCCAGTACTTC.

The sample holds one count of this clone. The rearrangement joins TRBV10-1 to TRBJ2-7; perhaps TRBD1 as D (6 bases). The germline V gene encodes CDR1 WNHNN and CDR2 SYGVQD (reference sequence). CDR3 length: 14 residues. Deletions cut 2 bases from V and 3 bases from J, with 11 bases between. The CDR3 DNA follows: TGCGCCAGCAGTGAGAGACAGGACCTCTACGAGCAGTACTTC. Translated: CASSERQDLYEQYF.

This clone was seen only a few times. J is TRBJ1-5 and V is TRBV6-4; D is undetermined. CDR1 MRHNA and CDR2 SNTAGT come from the germline V gene. V was clipped by 11 bases and J by 9 bases, with 17 bases between them. This CDR3 contains 12 residues. Here the CDR3 reads CARPWGNGPQHF. The CDR3 coding sequence is TGTGCCCGCCCTTGGGGAAATGGGCCCCAGCATTTT.

The chain carries TRBV5-6 and TRBJ2-7, with a possible D match to TRBD2 (8 bases). This CDR3 comprises 15 residues. V lost 4 bases and J 2 bases, leaving 16 bases between the germline ends. Germline CDR1 and CDR2: SGHDT and YYEEEE. The CDR3 DNA sequence: TGTGCCAGCAGCCCGGGGGGGACAGTTACCTACGAGCAGTACTTC. The encoded protein is CASSPGGTVTYEQYF.

The V call is TRBV27, the J call TRBJ2-3; unclear D gene. CDR1 and CDR2 (germline): MNHEY, SMNVEV (reference sequence). The CDR3 extends over 14 amino acids. Trimming removed 5 bases from V and 6 bases from J, with 15 bases in between. The CDR3 coding sequence is TGTGCCAGCAGTGCCTCTTTGAATAGGGATACGCAGTATTTT. Its translation: CASSASLNRDTQYF.

The CDR3 DNA follows: TGCGCCAGCAGCTTGGCCAGCATAGAGGACGAGCAGTACTTC. This codes for CASSLASIEDEQYF. The chain carries TRBV5-1 and TRBJ2-7; no clear D gene. V was pared by 0 bases and J by 5 bases, with 12 bases between. The CDR3 has 14 residues. CDR1 is SGHRS, CDR2 YFSETQ, per germline.

The CDR3 DNA is TGTGCCATCAGCGGGGCAGACAGGGGAACCGGGGAGCTGTTTTTT. Protein sequence: CAISGADRGTGELFF. V usage is TRBV10-3 and J usage is TRBJ2-2; 8 bases line up with TRBD1. V trimming: 6 bases; J trimming: 5 bases; junction bases outside the gene matches: 8. The length of the CDR3 is 15 residues. Germline V gene lookup returns CDR1 ENHRY and CDR2 SYGVKD.

The V call is TRBV4-2, the J call TRBJ2-3, with 7 bases aligning to TRBD2. CDR1 is LGHNA and CDR2 is YNFKEQ in the germline V gene. V shed 1 base, J shed 6 bases, and the junction held 7 bases outside the gene matches. The length of the CDR3 is 15 residues. CDR3 amino acids: CASSQVGEGRDTQYF. The CDR3 DNA sequence: TGTGCCAGCAGCCAAGTGGGGGAGGGGAGGGATACGCAGTATTTT.

The chain has TRBV5-4 and TRBJ1-3, with D perhaps matching TRBD1 (5 bases). There are 16 residues in the CDR3. Trimming left V 0 bases short and J 0 bases short, with 10 bases between. In germline, CDR1 is SGHNT, CDR2 YYREEE (reference sequence). The CDR3 spells CASSLGGPGSGNTIYF. In DNA, the CDR3 is TGTGCCAGCAGCTTGGGGGGCCCAGGCTCTGGAAACACCATATATTTT.

The chain is built from TRBV27 and TRBJ2-7, with D tentatively TRBD2 (5 bases). Germline V gene data show CDR1 as MNHEY and CDR2 as SMNVEV (reference sequence). The CDR3 has 14 residues. With 7 bases removed from V and 3 bases from J, the gap between germline ends came to 16 bases. CDR3 in amino acids: CASTLGLASYEQYF. The CDR3 region has the DNA TGTGCCAGCACACTCGGGCTAGCCAGCTACGAGCAGTACTTC.

The V and J genes are TRBV6-1 and TRBJ2-7; TRBD1 is a possible D gene (5 bases). The CDR3 runs 14 residues. Germline V gene data show CDR1 as MNHNS and CDR2 as SASEGT. Between the trimmed V and J ends, which lost 7 bases and 0 bases, there was a span of 13 bases. CDR3 DNA: TGTGCCAGCATGAGACAGTATAGCTCCTACGAGCAGTACTTC. Protein product: CASMRQYSSYEQYF.

This clone was seen a single time. This chain joins TRBV18 and TRBJ2-2; tentatively, D is TRBD1 (6 bases). Per germline, CDR1 KGHSH and CDR2 LQKENI. This CDR3 has 14 amino acids. With 4 bases removed from V and 6 bases from J, the gap between germline ends came to 12 bases. CDR3 protein: CASSLVTGSGELFF. CDR3 sequence (DNA): TGTGCCAGCTCACTAGTGACAGGTTCCGGGGAGCTGTTTTTT.

The chain employs TRBV18 and TRBJ1-2; D is unresolved. Looked up from germline, CDR1 is KGHSH and CDR2 is LQKENI. The CDR3 runs 13 residues. V lost 6 bases, J lost 7 bases, and 15 bases lay in between. Here the CDR3 DNA reads TGTGCCAGCTCGCCTGTGGTGGTTACTGGCTACACCTTC. It specifies CASSPVVVTGYTF.

The V and J genes are TRBV11-2 and TRBJ1-5; D is unresolved. The CDR3 extends over 14 amino acids. The germline gives CDR1 SGHAT, CDR2 FQNNGV. Trimming left V 0 bases short and J 6 bases short, with 9 bases between. Here the CDR3 DNA reads TGTGCCAGCAGCTTAGATATTACCACTCAGCCCCAGCATTTT. Amino acid sequence: CASSLDITTQPQHF. The full variable domain, its missing parts supplied by reference TRBV11-2 and TRBJ1-5, is EAGVAQSPRYKIIEKRQSVAFWCNPISGHATLYWYQQILGQGPKLLIQFQNNGVVDDSQLPKDRFSAERLKGVDSTLKIQPAKLEDSAVYLCASSLDITTQPQHFGDGTRLSIL.

This clone was found once. The V gene is TRBV12-5, the J gene TRBJ2-6, with D hard to call. Germline V gene sequence: CDR1 LGHNT, CDR2 FRNRAP. The V end lost 6 bases, the J end lost 0 bases, and 3 bases lay between the germline ends. The CDR3 runs 13 residues. The CDR3 DNA sequence: TGTGCTAGTGGAACCTCTGGGGCCAACGTCCTGACTTTC. Protein sequence: CASGTSGANVLTF.

A word on this clone: The junction shows a germline mismatch at one end, possibly a read error. This sequence joins TRBV5-6 and TRBJ2-1; 13 bases line up with TRBD2. Germline V gene data show CDR1 as SGHDT and CDR2 as YYEEEE. The CDR3 has 12 amino acids. The CDR3 here is CASSSGLAGVIF. The CDR3 DNA follows: TGTGCCAGCAGCTCCGGACTAGCGGGAGTAATCTTC.

There are a few counts of this clone. This chain joins TRBV27 and TRBJ1-5; D gene ambiguous. V was shortened by 3 bases and J by 6 bases, with 12 bases between the two germline ends. CDR1 is MNHEY, CDR2 SMNVEV, per germline (reference sequence). This CDR3 has 14 residues. The CDR3 DNA reads TGTGCCAGCAGTTTGGGCCGTGGGGTTCAGCCCCAGCATTTT. Translation: CASSLGRGVQPQHF.

This sequence joins TRBV4-3 and TRBJ2-1; TRBD1 might be the D (6 bases). Germline V CDR1 and CDR2: LGHNA, YSLEER. The V end was cut by 0 bases, the J end by 2 bases, with 20 bases between. The CDR3 consists of 19 residues. CDR3 sequence: CASSQDWAGVGSPYNEQFF. In DNA form, the CDR3 reads TGCGCCAGCAGCCAAGATTGGGCAGGGGTAGGCTCGCCCTACAATGAGCAGTTCTTC.

The chain carries TRBV30 and TRBJ1-1; 8 positions match TRBD1. V was pared by 5 bases and J by 6 bases, with 2 bases of the junction left unmatched. The CDR3 length is 11 residues. In germline, CDR1 is GTSNPN, CDR2 SVGIG (reference sequence). CDR3 sequence (DNA): TGTGCCTGGGGACAGGGCCCTGAAGCTTTCTTT. Its translation: CAWGQGPEAFF.

This clone has only one observation. The gene calls are TRBV25-1 and TRBJ2-7; perhaps TRBD2 as D (6 bases). The CDR3 spans 13 residues. The V end lost 10 bases, the J end lost 5 bases, and 18 bases lay between the germline ends. Per germline, CDR1 MGHDK and CDR2 SYGVNS. The CDR3 nucleotides read TGTGCCACCCTATTCGGGGGTACCGACGAGCAGTACTTC. Protein product: CATLFGGTDEQYF.

The CDR3 region has the DNA TGTGCCAGCAGCTTAGCGGGGGGCTGGGATACGCAGTATTTT. Its protein product is CASSLAGGWDTQYF. The chain employs TRBV11-2 and TRBJ2-3, with D possibly being TRBD2 (7 bases). V gave up 1 base and J gave up 6 bases, with 11 bases separating them. This CDR3 is 14 amino acids long. Germline CDR1 reads SGHAT; CDR2 reads FQNNGV. Full variable domain (rest looked up from reference TRBV11-2 and TRBJ2-3): EAGVAQSPRYKIIEKRQSVAFWCNPISGHATLYWYQQILGQGPKLLIQFQNNGVVDDSQLPKDRFSAERLKGVDSTLKIQPAKLEDSAVYLCASSLAGGWDTQYFGPGTRLTVL.

In this sample, this clone turned up a few times. The chain links TRBV6-6 to TRBJ1-1, with 8 bases fitting TRBD1. Unmatched junction bases numbered 9, after V lost 7 bases and J lost 8 bases. This CDR3 has 13 residues. Germline V gene data show CDR1 as MNHNY and CDR2 as SVGAGI (reference sequence). The DNA for the CDR3 is TGTGCCAGCACCGAGACAGGGGTCAGGGAAGCTTTCTTT. The encoded protein is CASTETGVREAFF.

The chain combines TRBV6-4 with TRBJ1-2; D not certain. Per the germline V gene, CDR1 is MRHNA and CDR2 is SNTAGT. The CDR3 length is 14 residues. The V end was cut by 7 bases, the J end by 4 bases, with 16 bases between. The DNA of the CDR3 is TGTGCCAGCACCCTGGCAGTCACCTTCTATGGCTACACCTTC. Encoded protein: CASTLAVTFYGYTF.

V gene TRBV4-1 combines with J gene TRBJ1-2, with TRBD1 identical over 11 bases. This CDR3 is 17 amino acids long. The trim removed 4 bases at V and 8 bases at J, leaving 15 bases unmatched. Germline CDR1 reads MGHRA; CDR2 reads YSYEKL. Here the CDR3 reads CASSPRDRGGLALGYTF. CDR3 nucleotide sequence: TGCGCCAGCAGCCCCCGGGACAGGGGGGGACTAGCGCTAGGCTACACCTTC.